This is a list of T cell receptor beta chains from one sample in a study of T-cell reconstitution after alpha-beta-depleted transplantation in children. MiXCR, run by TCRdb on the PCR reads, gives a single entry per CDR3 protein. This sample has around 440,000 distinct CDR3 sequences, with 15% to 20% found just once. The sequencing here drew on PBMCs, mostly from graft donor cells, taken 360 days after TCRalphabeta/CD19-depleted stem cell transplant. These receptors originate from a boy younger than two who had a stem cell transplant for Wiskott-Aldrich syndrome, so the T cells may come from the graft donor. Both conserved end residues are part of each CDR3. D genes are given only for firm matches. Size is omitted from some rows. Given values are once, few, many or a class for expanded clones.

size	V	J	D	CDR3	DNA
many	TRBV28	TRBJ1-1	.	CASKEVTGRWYEAFF	TGTGCCAGCAAGGAAGTGACAGGACGTTGGTATGAAGCTTTCTTT
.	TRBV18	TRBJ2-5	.	CASSPRNGRPETQYF	TGTGCCAGCTCACCAAGAAATGGGCGTCCGGAGACCCAGTACTTC
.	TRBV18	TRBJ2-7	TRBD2	CASSPSTASGIYEQYF	TGTGCCAGCTCACCGTCGACTGCGAGCGGGATTTACGAGCAGTACTTC
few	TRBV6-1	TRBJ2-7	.	CASSEAWGANLGEQYF	TGTGCCAGCAGTGAAGCGTGGGGGGCCAATTTGGGCGAGCAGTACTTC
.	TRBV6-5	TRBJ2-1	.	CASSNDNEQFF	TGTGCCAGCAGTAACGACAATGAGCAGTTCTTC
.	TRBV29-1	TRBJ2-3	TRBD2	CSVSFNGGGTDTQYF	TGCAGCGTTTCGTTTAACGGGGGGGGCACAGATACGCAGTATTTT
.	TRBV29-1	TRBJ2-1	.	CSVLPSVYNEQFF	TGCAGCGTCCTGCCGTCGGTTTACAATGAGCAGTTCTTC
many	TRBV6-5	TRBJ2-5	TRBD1	CASSTGEQETQYF	TGTGCCAGCAGTACAGGGGAGCAAGAGACCCAGTACTTC
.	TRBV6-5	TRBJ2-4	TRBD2	CASSYSRLDGRDLNIQYF	TGTGCCAGCAGTTACTCGCGTCTCGACGGGAGGGATTTAAACATTCAGTACTTC
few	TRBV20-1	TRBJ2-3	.	CSASGGGKDTQYF	TGCAGTGCTAGCGGAGGAGGGAAAGATACGCAGTATTTT
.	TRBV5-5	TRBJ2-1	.	CASSSLGGHEQFF	TGTGCCAGCAGCTCTTTAGGGGGGCATGAGCAGTTCTTC
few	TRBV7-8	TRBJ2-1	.	CASTSPRALNYNEQFF	TGTGCCAGCACCTCACCCCGGGCACTGAACTACAATGAGCAGTTCTTC
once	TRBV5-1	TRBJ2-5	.	CASSPGPPETQYF	TGCGCCAGCAGCCCGGGCCCTCCAGAGACCCAGTACTTC
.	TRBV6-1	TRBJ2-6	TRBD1	CASKKQGPGANVLTF	TGTGCCAGCAAGAAACAGGGGCCTGGGGCCAACGTCCTGACTTTC
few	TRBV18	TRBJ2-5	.	CASSPRRQAPEETQYF	TGTGCCAGCTCACCACGGAGACAGGCCCCGGAAGAGACCCAGTACTTC
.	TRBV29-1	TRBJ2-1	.	CSVRGIVPHNEQFF	TGCAGCGTCCGAGGGATTGTTCCCCACAATGAGCAGTTCTTC